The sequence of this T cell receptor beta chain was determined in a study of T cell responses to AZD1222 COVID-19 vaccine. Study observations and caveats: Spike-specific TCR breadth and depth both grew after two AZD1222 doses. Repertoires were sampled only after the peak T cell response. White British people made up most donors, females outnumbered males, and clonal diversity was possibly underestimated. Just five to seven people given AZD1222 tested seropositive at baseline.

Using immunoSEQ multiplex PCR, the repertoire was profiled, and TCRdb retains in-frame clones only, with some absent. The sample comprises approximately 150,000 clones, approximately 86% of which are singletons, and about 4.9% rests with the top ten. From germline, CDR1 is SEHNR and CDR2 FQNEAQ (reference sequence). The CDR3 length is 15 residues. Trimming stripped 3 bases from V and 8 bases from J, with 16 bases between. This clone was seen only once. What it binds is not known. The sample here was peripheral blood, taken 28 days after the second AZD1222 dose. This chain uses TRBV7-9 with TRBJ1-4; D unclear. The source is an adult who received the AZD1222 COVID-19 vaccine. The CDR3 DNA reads TGTGCCAGCAGCTTCCGAGCCGAGGAACGAGAAAAACTGTTTTTT. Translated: CASSFRAEEREKLFF.